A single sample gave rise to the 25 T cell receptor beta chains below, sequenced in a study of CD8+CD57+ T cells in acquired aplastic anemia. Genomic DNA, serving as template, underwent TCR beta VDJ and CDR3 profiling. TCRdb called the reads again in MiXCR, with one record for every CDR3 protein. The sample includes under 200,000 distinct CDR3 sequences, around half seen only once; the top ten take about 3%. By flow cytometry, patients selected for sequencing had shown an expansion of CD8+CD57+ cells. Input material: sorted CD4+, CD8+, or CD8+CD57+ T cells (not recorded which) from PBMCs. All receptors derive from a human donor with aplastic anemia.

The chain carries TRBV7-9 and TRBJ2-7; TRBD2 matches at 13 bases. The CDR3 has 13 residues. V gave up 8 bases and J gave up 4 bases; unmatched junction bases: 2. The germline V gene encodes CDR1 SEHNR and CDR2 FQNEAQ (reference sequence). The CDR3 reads CASGTSGAYEQYF. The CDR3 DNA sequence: TGTGCCAGCGGGACTAGCGGGGCTTACGAGCAGTACTTC. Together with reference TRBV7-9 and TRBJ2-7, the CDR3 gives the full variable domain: DTGVSQNPRHKITKRGQNVTFRCDPISEHNRLYWYRQTLGQGPEFLTYFQNEAQLEKSRLLSDRFSAERPKGSFSTLEIQRTEQGDSAMYLCASGTSGAYEQYFGPGTRLTVT.

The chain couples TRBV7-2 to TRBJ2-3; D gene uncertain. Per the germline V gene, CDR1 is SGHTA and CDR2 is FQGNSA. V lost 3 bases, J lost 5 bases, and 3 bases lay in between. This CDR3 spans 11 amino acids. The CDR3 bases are TGTGCCAGCAGCTTCGAAGATACGCAGTATTTT. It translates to CASSFEDTQYF.

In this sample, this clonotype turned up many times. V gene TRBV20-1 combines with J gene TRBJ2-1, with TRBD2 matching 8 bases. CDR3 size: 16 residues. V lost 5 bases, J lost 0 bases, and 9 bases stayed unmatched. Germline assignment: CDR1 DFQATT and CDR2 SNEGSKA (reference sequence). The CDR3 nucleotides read TGCAGTGCTGGCACCAATAGCGGGGACTCCTACAATGAGCAGTTCTTC. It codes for CSAGTNSGDSYNEQFF.

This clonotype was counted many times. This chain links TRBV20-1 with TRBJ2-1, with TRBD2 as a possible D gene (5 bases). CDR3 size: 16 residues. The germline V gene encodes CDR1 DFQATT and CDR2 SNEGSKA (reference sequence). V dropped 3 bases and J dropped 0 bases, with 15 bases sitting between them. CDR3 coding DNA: TGCAGTGCTAGGGTTGAGGGTGGAAGCTCCTACAATGAGCAGTTCTTC. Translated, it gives CSARVEGGSSYNEQFF.

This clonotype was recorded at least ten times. As DNA, the CDR3 is TGTGCTAGTGGTTTCCTCCCGAGTCCCTACGAGCAGTACTTC. It encodes CASGFLPSPYEQYF. V usage is TRBV12-5 and J usage is TRBJ2-7; D uncertain. Per the germline V gene, CDR1 is LGHNT and CDR2 is FRNRAP. The ends were cut back, 3 bases at V and 2 bases at J, with 11 bases in the middle. This CDR3 contains 14 residues.

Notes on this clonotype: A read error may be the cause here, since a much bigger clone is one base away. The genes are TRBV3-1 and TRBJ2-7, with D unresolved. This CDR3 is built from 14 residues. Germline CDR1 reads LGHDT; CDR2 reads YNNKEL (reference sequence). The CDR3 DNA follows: TGTACCAGCAGCCAAGGCGCGGCGTCTTACGAGCAGTACTTC. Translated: CTSSQGAASYEQYF.

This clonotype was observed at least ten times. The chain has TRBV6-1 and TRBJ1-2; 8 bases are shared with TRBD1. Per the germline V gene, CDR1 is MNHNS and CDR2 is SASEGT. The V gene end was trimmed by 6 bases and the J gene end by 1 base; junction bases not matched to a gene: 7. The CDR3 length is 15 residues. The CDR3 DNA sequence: TGTGCCAGCAGGGGGCAGGGGGCGGGTAACTATGGCTACACCTTC. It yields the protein CASRGQGAGNYGYTF.

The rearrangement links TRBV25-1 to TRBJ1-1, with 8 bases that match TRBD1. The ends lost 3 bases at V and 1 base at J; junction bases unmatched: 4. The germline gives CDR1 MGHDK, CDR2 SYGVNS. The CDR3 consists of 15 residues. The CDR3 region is CASSEWTGRNTEAFF. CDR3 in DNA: TGTGCCAGCAGTGAGTGGACAGGGCGGAACACTGAAGCTTTCTTT.

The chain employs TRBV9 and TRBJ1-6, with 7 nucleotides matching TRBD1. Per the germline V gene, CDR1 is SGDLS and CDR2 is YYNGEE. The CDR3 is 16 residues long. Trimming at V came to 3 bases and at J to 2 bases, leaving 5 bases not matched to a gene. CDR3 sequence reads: CASSARDSPYNSPLHF. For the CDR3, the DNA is TGTGCCAGCAGCGCTCGGGACAGCCCCTATAATTCACCCCTCCACTTT.

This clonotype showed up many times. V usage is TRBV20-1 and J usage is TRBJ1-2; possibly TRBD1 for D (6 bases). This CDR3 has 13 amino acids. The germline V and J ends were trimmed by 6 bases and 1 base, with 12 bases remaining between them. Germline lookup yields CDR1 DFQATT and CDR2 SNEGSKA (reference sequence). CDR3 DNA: TGCAGTGCGAGGGACACTGATAACTATGGCTACACCTTC. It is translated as CSARDTDNYGYTF.

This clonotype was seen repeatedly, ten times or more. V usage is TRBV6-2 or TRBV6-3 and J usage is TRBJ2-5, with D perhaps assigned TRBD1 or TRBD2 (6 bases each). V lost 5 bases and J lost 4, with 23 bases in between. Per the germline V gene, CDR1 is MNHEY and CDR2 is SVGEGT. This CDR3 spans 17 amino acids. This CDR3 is CASSQNGPQGGGETQYF. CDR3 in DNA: TGTGCCAGCAGTCAAAATGGGCCACAGGGAGGTGGAGAGACCCAGTACTTC.

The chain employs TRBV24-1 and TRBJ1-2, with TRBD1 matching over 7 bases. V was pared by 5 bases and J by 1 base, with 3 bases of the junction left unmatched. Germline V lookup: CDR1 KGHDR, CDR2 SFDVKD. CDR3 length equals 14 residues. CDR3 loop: CATSGRDSNYGYTF. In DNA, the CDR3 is TGTGCCACCAGTGGCCGGGACAGTAACTATGGCTACACCTTC.

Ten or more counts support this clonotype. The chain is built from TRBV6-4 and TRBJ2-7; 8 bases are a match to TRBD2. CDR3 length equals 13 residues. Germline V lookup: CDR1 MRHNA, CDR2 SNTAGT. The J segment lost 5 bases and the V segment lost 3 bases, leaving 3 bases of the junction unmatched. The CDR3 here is CASSEQRGNEQYF. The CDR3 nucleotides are TGTGCCAGCAGTGAGCAGCGGGGGAACGAGCAGTACTTC.

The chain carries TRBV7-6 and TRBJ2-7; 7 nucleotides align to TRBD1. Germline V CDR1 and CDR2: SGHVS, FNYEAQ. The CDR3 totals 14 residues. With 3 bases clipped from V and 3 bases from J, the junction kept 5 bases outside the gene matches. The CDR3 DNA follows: TGTGCCAGCAGCTTGGGACAGACATACTACGAGCAGTACTTC. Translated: CASSLGQTYYEQYF.

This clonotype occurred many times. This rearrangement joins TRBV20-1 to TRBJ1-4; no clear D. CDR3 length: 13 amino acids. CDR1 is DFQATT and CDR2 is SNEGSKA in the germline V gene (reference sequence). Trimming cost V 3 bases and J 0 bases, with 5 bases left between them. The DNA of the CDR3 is TGCAGTGCTAGTAATGCAACTAATGAAAAACTGTTTTTT. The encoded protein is CSASNATNEKLFF.

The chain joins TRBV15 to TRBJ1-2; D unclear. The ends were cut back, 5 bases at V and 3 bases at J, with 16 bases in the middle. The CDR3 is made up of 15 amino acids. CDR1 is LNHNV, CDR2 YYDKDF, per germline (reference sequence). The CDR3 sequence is CATSRSLVADYGYTF. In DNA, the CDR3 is TGTGCCACCAGCCGATCCCTTGTGGCAGACTATGGCTACACCTTC.

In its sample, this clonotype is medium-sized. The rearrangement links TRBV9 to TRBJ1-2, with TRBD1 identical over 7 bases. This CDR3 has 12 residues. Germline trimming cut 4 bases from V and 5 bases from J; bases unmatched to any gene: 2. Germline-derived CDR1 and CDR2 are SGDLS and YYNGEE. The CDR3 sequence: CASSLRGYGYTF. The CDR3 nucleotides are TGTGCCAGCAGCCTCAGGGGGTATGGCTACACCTTC.

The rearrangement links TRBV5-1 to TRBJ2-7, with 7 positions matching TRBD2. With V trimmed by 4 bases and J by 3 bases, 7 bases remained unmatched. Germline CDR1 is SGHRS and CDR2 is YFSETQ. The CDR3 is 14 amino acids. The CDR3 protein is CASSPGRGDYEQYF. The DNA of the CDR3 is TGCGCCAGCAGCCCTGGCCGGGGGGACTACGAGCAGTACTTC. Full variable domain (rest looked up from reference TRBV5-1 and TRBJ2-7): KAGVTQTPRYLIKTRGQQVTLSCSPISGHRSVSWYQQTPGQGLQFLFEYFSETQRNKGNFPGRFSGRQFSNSRSEMNVSTLELGDSALYLCASSPGRGDYEQYFGPGTRLTVT.

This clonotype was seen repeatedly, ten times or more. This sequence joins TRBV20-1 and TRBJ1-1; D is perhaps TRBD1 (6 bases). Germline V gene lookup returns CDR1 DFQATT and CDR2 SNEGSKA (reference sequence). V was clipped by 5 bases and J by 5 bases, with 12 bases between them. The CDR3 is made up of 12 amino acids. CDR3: CSAGGQYTEAFF. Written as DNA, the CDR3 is TGCAGTGCTGGGGGACAATATACTGAAGCTTTCTTT.

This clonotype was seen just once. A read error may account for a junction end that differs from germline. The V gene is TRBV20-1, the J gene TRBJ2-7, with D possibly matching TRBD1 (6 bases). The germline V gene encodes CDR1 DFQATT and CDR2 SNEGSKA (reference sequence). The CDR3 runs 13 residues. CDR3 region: CSAKSRQGYEQYF. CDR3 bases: TGCAGTGCTAAATCCAGGCAGGGGTACGAGCAGTACTTT.

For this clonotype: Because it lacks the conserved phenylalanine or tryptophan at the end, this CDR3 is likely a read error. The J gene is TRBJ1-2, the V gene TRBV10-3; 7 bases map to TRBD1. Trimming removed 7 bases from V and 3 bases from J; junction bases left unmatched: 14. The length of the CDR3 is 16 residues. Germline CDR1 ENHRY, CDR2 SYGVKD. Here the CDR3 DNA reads TGTGCCATCAAAGGGAGAGAAGACAGGGCGGACTATGGCTACACCCTC. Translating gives CAIKGREDRADYGYTL.

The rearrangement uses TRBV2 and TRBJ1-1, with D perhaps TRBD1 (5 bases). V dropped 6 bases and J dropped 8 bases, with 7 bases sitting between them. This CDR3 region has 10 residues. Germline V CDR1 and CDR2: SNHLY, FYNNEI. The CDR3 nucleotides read TGTGCCAGCAGCTGGACAGAAGCTTTCTTT. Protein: CASSWTEAFF.

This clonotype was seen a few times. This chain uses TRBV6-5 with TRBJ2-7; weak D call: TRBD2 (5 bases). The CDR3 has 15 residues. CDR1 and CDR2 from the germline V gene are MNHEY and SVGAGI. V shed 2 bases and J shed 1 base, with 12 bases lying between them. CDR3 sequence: CASSYRGLLSYEQYF. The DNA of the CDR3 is TGTGCCAGCAGTTACCGAGGGCTATTATCCTACGAGCAGTACTTC.

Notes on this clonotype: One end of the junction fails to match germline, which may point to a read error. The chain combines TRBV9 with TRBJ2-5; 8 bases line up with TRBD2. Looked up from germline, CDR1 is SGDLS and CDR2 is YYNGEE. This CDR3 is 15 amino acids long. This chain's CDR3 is CAGSGPAGVWETQYF. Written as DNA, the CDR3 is TGTGCCGGCAGCGGACCAGCGGGGGTGTGGGAGACCCAGTACTTC.

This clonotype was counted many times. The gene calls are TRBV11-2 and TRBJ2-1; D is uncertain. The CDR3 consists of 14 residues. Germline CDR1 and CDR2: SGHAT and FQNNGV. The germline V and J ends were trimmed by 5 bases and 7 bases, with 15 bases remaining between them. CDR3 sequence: CASSLRDKGNEQFF. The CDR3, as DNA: TGTGCCAGCAGCCTCCGCGATAAAGGGAATGAGCAGTTCTTC.